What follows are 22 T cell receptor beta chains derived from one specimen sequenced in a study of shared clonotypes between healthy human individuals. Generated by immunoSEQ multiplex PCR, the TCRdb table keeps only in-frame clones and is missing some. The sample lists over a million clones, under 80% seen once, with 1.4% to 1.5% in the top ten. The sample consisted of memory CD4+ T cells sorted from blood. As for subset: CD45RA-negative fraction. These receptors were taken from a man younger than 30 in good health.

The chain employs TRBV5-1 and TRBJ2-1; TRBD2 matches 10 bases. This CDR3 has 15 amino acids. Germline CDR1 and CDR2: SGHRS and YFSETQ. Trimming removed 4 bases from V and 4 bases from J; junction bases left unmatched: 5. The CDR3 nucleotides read TGCGCCAGCAGCGGAAAAGCGGGAGGGTACAATGAGCAGTTCTTC. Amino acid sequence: CASSGKAGGYNEQFF.

The CDR3 here is CASSLGDLSYF. CDR3 bases: TGTGCCAGCAGCTTGGGGGACTTAAGCTATTTT. This chain uses TRBV5-6 with TRBJ2-3; D might be TRBD2 (6 bases). The V end lost 0 bases, the J end lost 15 bases, and 11 bases lay between the germline ends. The CDR3 covers 11 residues. Germline CDR1 reads SGHDT; CDR2 reads YYEEEE.

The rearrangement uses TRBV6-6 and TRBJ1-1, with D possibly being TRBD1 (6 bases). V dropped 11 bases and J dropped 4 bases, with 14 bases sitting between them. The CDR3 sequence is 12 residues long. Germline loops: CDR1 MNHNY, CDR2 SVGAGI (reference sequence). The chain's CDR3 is CAGGIRGTEAFF. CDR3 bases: TGTGCCGGGGGGATCAGGGGCACTGAAGCTTTCTTT.

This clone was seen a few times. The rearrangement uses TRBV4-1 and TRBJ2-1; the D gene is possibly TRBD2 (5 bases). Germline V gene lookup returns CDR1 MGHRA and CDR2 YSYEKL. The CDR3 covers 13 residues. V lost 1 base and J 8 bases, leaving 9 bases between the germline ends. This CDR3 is CASSQVLVHEQFF. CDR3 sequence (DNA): TGCGCCAGCAGCCAAGTACTAGTCCATGAGCAGTTCTTC.

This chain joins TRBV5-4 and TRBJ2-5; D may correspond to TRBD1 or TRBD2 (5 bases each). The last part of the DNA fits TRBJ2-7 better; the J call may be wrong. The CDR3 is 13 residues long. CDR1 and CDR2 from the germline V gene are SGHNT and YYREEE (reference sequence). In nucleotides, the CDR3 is TGTGCCAGCTACCGGGACGGAGTCTACGAGCAGTACTTC. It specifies CASYRDGVYEQYF.

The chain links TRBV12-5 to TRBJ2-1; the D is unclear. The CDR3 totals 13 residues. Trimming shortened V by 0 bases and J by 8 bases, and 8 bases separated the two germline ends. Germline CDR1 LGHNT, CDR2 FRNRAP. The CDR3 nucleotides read TGTGCTAGTGGTTTGGTAAATAGCTATGAGCAGTTCTTC. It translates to CASGLVNSYEQFF.

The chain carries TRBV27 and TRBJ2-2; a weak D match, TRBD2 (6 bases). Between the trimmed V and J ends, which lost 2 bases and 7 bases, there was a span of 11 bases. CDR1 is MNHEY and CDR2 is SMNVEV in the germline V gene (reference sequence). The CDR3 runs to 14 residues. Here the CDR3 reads CASSLMSRDGELFF. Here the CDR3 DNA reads TGTGCCAGCAGTTTAATGTCGCGGGACGGGGAGCTGTTTTTT.

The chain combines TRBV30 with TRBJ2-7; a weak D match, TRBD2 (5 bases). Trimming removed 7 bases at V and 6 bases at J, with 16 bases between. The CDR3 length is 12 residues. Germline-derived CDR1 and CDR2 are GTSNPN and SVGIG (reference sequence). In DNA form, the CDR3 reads TGTGCCTACGACGAGGGTGGAGCCGAGCAGTACTTC. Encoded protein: CAYDEGGAEQYF.

The CDR3 bases are TGTGCCAGCAGCCAATCGACAGGGGGCACCGGGGAGCTGTTTTTT. It translates to CASSQSTGGTGELFF. V gene TRBV16 combines with J gene TRBJ2-2, with 9 bases identical to TRBD1. This CDR3 contains 15 residues. Germline V CDR1 and CDR2: KGHSY, FQNENV. The V gene end was trimmed by 0 bases and the J gene end by 4 bases; junction bases not matched to a gene: 0.

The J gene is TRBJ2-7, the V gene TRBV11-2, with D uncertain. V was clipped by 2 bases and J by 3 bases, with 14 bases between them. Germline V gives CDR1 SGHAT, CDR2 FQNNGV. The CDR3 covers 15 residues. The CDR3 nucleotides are TGTGCCAGCAGCTTACTTTTAGGAATAAACTACGAGCAGTACTTC. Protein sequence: CASSLLLGINYEQYF.

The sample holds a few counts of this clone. CDR3 DNA sequence: TGTGCCAGCAGTGAACTAGCGGGAGCTGGCACCGGGGAGCTGTTTTTT. Residues: CASSELAGAGTGELFF. The chain couples TRBV2 to TRBJ2-2, with 10 bases that match TRBD2. This CDR3 is built from 16 residues. Germline V gene data show CDR1 as SNHLY and CDR2 as FYNNEI. V lost 2 bases and J lost 4; bases outside the gene matches: 4.

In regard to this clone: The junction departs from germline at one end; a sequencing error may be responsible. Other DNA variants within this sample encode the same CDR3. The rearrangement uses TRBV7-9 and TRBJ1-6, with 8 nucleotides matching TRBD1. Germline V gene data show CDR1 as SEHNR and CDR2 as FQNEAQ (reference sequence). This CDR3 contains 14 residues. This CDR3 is CASRPGTGNSPLHF. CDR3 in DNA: TGTGCCAGCAGACCCGGGACAGGAAATTCACCCCTCCACTTC.

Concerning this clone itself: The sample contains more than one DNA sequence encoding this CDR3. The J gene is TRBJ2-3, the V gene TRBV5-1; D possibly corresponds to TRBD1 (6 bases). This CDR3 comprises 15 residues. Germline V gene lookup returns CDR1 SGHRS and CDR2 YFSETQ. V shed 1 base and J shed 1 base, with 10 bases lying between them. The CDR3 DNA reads TGCGCCAGCAGCTTGAATCCAGGGGGCACAGATACGCAGTATTTT. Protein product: CASSLNPGGTDTQYF.

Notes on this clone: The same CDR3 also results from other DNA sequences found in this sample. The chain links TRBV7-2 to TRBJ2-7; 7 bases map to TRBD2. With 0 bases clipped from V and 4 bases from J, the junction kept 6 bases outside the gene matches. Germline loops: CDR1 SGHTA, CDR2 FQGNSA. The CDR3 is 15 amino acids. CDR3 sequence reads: CASSLAAGVGYEQYF. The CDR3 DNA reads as TGTGCCAGCAGCTTAGCGGCGGGGGTCGGGTACGAGCAGTACTTC.

The CDR3 region is CAWRPSGEGLREQFF. The CDR3, as DNA: TGTGCCTGGAGGCCATCGGGGGAGGGCCTTCGAGAGCAGTTCTTC. J is TRBJ2-1 and V is TRBV30, with 7 bases matching TRBD2. The CDR3 consists of 15 residues. Germline loops: CDR1 GTSNPN, CDR2 SVGIG (reference sequence). V lost 3 bases and J lost 10; bases outside the gene matches: 15.

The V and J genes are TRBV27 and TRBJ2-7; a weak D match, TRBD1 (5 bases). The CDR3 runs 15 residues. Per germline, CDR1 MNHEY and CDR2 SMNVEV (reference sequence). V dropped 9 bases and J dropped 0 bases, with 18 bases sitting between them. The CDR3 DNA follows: TGTGCCAGTCGCTTGGCAGGGCCACTCTCCTACGAGCAGTACTTC. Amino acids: CASRLAGPLSYEQYF.

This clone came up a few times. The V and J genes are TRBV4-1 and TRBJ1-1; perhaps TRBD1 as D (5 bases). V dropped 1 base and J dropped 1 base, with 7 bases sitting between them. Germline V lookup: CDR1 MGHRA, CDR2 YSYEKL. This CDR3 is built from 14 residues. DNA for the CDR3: TGCGCCAGCAGCCAAGGACAGTGGAACACTGAAGCTTTCTTT. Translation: CASSQGQWNTEAFF.

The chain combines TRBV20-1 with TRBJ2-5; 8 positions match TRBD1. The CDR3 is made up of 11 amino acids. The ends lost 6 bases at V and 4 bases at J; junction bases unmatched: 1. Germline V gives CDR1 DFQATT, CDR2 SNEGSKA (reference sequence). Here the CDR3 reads CSADRVETQYF. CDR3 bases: TGCAGTGCGGACAGGGTAGAGACCCAGTACTTC.

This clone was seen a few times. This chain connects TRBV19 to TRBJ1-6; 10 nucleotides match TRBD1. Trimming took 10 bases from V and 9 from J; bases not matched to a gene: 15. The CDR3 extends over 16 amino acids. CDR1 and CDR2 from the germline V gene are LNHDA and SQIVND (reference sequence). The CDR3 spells CATRTGTGDKGSPLHF. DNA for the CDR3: TGTGCCACCCGAACCGGGACAGGGGATAAAGGTTCACCCCTCCACTTT.

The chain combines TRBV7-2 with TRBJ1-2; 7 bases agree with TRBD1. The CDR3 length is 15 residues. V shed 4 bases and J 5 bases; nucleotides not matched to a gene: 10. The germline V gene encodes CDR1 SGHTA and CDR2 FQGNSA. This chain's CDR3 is CASSSNSGTAYGYTF. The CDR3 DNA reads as TGTGCCAGCAGCTCAAACTCCGGGACAGCTTATGGCTACACCTTC.

CDR3 in DNA: TGTGCCAGCAGCGTAGATCCCGGGGCTAGCACAGATACGCAGTATTTT. Its translation: CASSVDPGASTDTQYF. The chain carries TRBV9 and TRBJ2-3; D may be TRBD1 or TRBD2 (5 bases each). Trimming removed 0 bases at V and 0 bases at J, with 11 bases between. From germline, CDR1 is SGDLS and CDR2 YYNGEE. This CDR3 contains 16 residues.

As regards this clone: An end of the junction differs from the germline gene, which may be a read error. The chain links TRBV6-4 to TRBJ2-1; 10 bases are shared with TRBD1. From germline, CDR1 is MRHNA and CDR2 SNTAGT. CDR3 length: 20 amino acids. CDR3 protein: CASITERDRGLYSSYNGQFF. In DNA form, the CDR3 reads TGTGCCAGCATTACTGAGAGGGACAGGGGACTCTACAGCTCCTACAATGGGCAGTTCTTC.